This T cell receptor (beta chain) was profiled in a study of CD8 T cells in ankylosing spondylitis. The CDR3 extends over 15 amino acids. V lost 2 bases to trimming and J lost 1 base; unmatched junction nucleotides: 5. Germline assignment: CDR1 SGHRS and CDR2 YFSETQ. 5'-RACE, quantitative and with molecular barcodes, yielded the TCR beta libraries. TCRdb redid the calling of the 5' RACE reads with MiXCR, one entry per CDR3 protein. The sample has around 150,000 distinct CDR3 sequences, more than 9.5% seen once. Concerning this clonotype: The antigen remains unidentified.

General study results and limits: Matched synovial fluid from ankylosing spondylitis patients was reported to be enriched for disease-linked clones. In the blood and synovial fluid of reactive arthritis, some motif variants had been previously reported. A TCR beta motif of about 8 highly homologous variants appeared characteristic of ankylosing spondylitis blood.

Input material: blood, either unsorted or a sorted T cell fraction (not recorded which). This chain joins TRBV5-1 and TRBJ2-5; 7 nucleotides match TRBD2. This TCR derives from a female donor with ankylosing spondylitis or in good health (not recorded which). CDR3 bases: TGCGCCAGCAGCTTAGCGGGACCAATCCAAGAGACCCAGTACTTC. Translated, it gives CASSLAGPIQETQYF.